This T cell receptor (beta chain) was identified in a study of shared clonotypes between healthy human individuals. It was CD45RO-negative cells, positively selected for CCR7, that made up naive CD8 cells, with terminally differentiated effector memory CD45RA+ cells excluded. Findings and limits, study-wide: Among non-shared clonotypes, generation probabilities were lower than among those shared by all four donors.

Sequenced by immunoSEQ multiplex PCR; TCRdb stores in-frame clones only, minus some. Of hundreds of thousands of clones detected, around 90% appear once; the ten largest clones hold about 24%. Germline CDR1 reads MNHNY; CDR2 reads SVGAGI (reference sequence). V lost 5 bases, J lost 5 bases, and 5 bases stayed unmatched. The CDR3 has 14 residues. About this clone: Its antigen is not identified.

Sequenced material: naive CD8+ T cells sorted from blood. This receptor was taken from a man aged 25 to 40 in good health. V usage is TRBV6-6 and J usage is TRBJ1-4; TRBD1 agrees at 7 bases. The DNA of the CDR3 is TGTGCCAGCAGTAACAGGGGATTGAATGAAAAACTGTTTTTT. Residues: CASSNRGLNEKLFF.